Listed below are T cell receptor beta chains from one sample, sequenced in a study of early T cells in non-severe SARS-CoV-2 infection. TCRdb reanalysed the 5' RACE reads using MiXCR and keeps one entry per CDR3 protein. The sample carries about 31,000 distinct CDR3 sequences, approximately 7.1% recorded once. The sample in question was whole blood, obtained at baseline. Every receptor here comes from an adult who was a healthcare worker with PCR-confirmed SARS-CoV-2 infection or an uninfected control (not recorded which). CDR3s include the opening cysteine and the closing phenylalanine or tryptophan. D genes are given only for firm matches. Not all rows give a size; the values are once, few, many and, for expanded clones, a class.

cdr3_aa cdr3_nt v_call d_call j_call clone_size
CASSLQGRSGNTIYF TGTGCCAGCAGTCTACAGGGCCGCTCTGGAAACACCATATATTTT TRBV6-5 . TRBJ1-3 many
CASSFDSGVTNEKLFF TGTGCCAGCAGCTTCGATTCGGGCGTTACTAATGAAAAACTGTTTTTT TRBV7-8 . TRBJ1-4 .
CASSLAGGANNEQFF TGTGCCAGCAGTTTAGCGGGAGGCGCGAACAATGAGCAGTTCTTC TRBV6-2/TRBV6-3 TRBD2 TRBJ2-1 .
CASNLYPDRAGPLTDTQYF TGTGCCAGCAACCTATACCCAGATCGGGCGGGGCCTCTCACAGATACGCAGTATTTT TRBV6-4 . TRBJ2-3 few
CATLRPPGPLYNEQFF TGTGCCACCTTACGGCCCCCCGGTCCGCTGTACAATGAGCAGTTCTTC TRBV21-1 . TRBJ2-1 many
CAVLTTGGGTEAFF TGTGCCGTCCTAACGACAGGGGGAGGAACTGAAGCTTTCTTT TRBV6-5 TRBD1 TRBJ1-1 .
CAWSPNLFGTQPQHF TGTGCCTGGAGTCCGAACCTATTTGGTACTCAGCCCCAGCATTTT TRBV30 . TRBJ1-5 .
CASSYAKGPVGNQPQHF TGTGCCAGCAGTTACGCTAAGGGACCTGTAGGCAATCAGCCCCAGCATTTT TRBV6-2/TRBV6-3 . TRBJ1-5 .
CASSQDPSGAAYNEKLFF TGCGCCAGCAGCCAAGATCCCTCCGGGGCAGCTTATAATGAAAAACTGTTTTTT TRBV4-3 . TRBJ1-4 few
CASSQPQGRGYTF TGTGCCAGCAGCCAGCCCCAGGGACGGGGCTACACCTTC TRBV3-1 . TRBJ1-2 .
CASSSRAGGGTDTQYF TGTGCCAGCAGTTCTCGAGCGGGAGGCGGCACAGATACGCAGTATTTT TRBV12-3/TRBV12-4 TRBD2 TRBJ2-3 few
CASSHRLAGAADTQYF TGCGCCAGCAGCCATAGACTAGCGGGAGCGGCAGATACGCAGTATTTT TRBV4-3 TRBD2 TRBJ2-3 medium-sized
CATSENLGSNEQFF TGTGCCACCAGTGAGAATCTAGGGTCCAATGAGCAGTTCTTC TRBV24-1 . TRBJ2-1 .
CASSFALNYGYTF TGTGCCAGCAGTTTTGCGCTAAACTATGGCTACACCTTC TRBV12-3/TRBV12-4 . TRBJ1-2 many
CSARQGDTEAFF TGCAGTGCTAGACAGGGGGACACTGAAGCTTTCTTT TRBV20-1 TRBD1 TRBJ1-1 many
CSARALGQGMNTEAFF TGCAGTGCTAGAGCCCTCGGACAGGGAATGAACACTGAAGCTTTCTTT TRBV20-1 TRBD1 TRBJ1-1 many
CASSLDGGAKKLFF TGTGCCAGCAGCTTGGACGGAGGGGCGAAAAAACTGTTTTTT TRBV7-8 . TRBJ1-4 few
CASSLNLEQFF TGTGCCAGCAGCTTAAACCTTGAGCAGTTCTTC TRBV11-3 . TRBJ2-1 few
CAISERTGADTEAFF TGTGCCATCAGTGAGAGGACAGGGGCGGACACTGAAGCTTTCTTT TRBV10-3 TRBD1 TRBJ1-1 many
CSARSGLGPGTYEQYF TGCAGTGCTAGGAGTGGGTTAGGACCCGGGACCTACGAGCAGTACTTC TRBV20-1 . TRBJ2-7 many
CASSLGQFYGYTF TGTGCCAGCAGTTTAGGACAGTTCTATGGCTACACCTTC TRBV12-3/TRBV12-4 . TRBJ1-2 many
CSATRQEMDGNEQFF TGCAGTGCAACGAGACAGGAGATGGACGGCAATGAGCAGTTCTTC TRBV20-1 . TRBJ2-1 .
CASSFIGGEGVYQPQHF TGTGCCAGCAGTTTTATCGGGGGAGAAGGAGTTTATCAGCCCCAGCATTTT TRBV27 . TRBJ1-5 medium-sized
CASSQRDILRDRALWNEQFF TGTGCCAGCAGCCAGAGGGATATACTCCGGGACAGGGCCCTTTGGAATGAGCAGTTCTTC TRBV3-1 TRBD1 TRBJ2-1 .
CASSLTSGTLYEQYF TGTGCCAGCAGCTTGACTAGCGGGACTCTCTACGAGCAGTACTTC TRBV5-4 TRBD2 TRBJ2-7 few
CASSTVGLAGAPDTQYF TGTGCCAGCAGTACGGTGGGGCTAGCGGGAGCCCCAGATACGCAGTATTTT TRBV7-8 TRBD2 TRBJ2-3 many
CASSSLAGTGVTGELFF TGTGCCAGCAGTTCCCTCGCCGGGACAGGGGTCACCGGGGAGCTGTTTTTT TRBV28 TRBD1 TRBJ2-2 few
CASSYVRDRGISGANVLTF TGTGCCAGCAGTTATGTCCGGGACAGGGGGATTTCTGGGGCCAACGTCCTGACTTTC TRBV6-6 TRBD1 TRBJ2-6 many
CASSNGVGTEAFF TGTGCCAGCAGCAATGGGGTTGGCACTGAAGCTTTCTTT TRBV7-2 . TRBJ1-1 many
CASSSSGPNNEQFF TGTGCCAGCAGTTCAAGCGGGCCGAACAATGAGCAGTTCTTC TRBV28 . TRBJ2-1 many
CASSPGTTHTGELFF TGTGCCAGCAGTCCCGGGACTACCCACACCGGGGAGCTGTTTTTT TRBV12-3/TRBV12-4 TRBD2 TRBJ2-2 many
CASSDSTSLYEQFF TGTGCCAGCAGTGACTCCACTAGCCTTTATGAGCAGTTCTTC TRBV25-1 . TRBJ2-1 few
CASSQERADTQYF TGCGCCAGCAGCCAAGAACGCGCAGATACGCAGTATTTT TRBV4-3 . TRBJ2-3 .
CASSTGLAHYNEQFF TGCGCCAGCAGCACGGGACTAGCGCATTACAATGAGCAGTTCTTC TRBV4-3 TRBD2 TRBJ2-1 .
CASSQDFVDGPLGYTF TGCGCCAGCAGCCAAGATTTTGTCGACGGTCCCCTTGGCTACACCTTC TRBV4-3 . TRBJ1-2 medium-sized
CASSLDGGGSPLHF TGTGCCAGCAGCCTCGATGGGGGAGGTTCACCCCTCCACTTT TRBV7-2 . TRBJ1-6 few
CSVTKVPLTDTQYF TGCAGCGTCACAAAGGTGCCCTTAACAGATACGCAGTATTTT TRBV29-1 . TRBJ2-3 .
CSARDGDQAFF TGCAGTGCTAGAGATGGCGACCAAGCTTTCTTT TRBV20-1 . TRBJ1-1 .
CSVGTGRSGELFF TGCAGCGTCGGGACAGGGCGAAGCGGGGAGCTGTTTTTT TRBV29-1 TRBD1 TRBJ2-2 medium-sized
CASSLDYNEQFF TGTGCCAGCAGCTTAGACTACAATGAGCAGTTCTTC TRBV5-6 . TRBJ2-1 many
CASSQGGNSNQPQHF TGTGCCAGCTCTCAGGGGGGGAACAGCAATCAGCCCCAGCATTTT TRBV27 TRBD1 TRBJ1-5 many
CAISEVGEVSYTEAFF TGTGCCATCAGTGAGGTCGGAGAGGTTTCGTACACTGAAGCTTTCTTT TRBV10-3 . TRBJ1-1 .
CASSLMPVGLDSYEQYF TGTGCCAGCAGCTTAATGCCGGTAGGGCTAGACTCCTACGAGCAGTACTTC TRBV7-9 . TRBJ2-7 .
CASGPFLGQRTDTQYF TGTGCCAGCGGACCCTTTTTGGGACAACGCACAGATACGCAGTATTTT TRBV9 . TRBJ2-3 few
CASSLLAGGGQETQYF TGTGCCAGCAGCCTTCTAGCGGGAGGGGGACAAGAGACCCAGTACTTC TRBV7-2 TRBD2 TRBJ2-5 .
CSARDHLGSSYNSPLHF TGCAGTGCTAGAGATCATCTGGGTAGCTCCTATAATTCACCCCTCCACTTT TRBV20-1 . TRBJ1-6 few
CASSSSQTGELFF TGTGCCAGCAGCTCAAGTCAGACCGGGGAGCTGTTTTTT TRBV7-2 . TRBJ2-2 many